This TCR beta chain was obtained from a study of T-cell reconstitution after alpha-beta-depleted transplantation in children. Study outcomes and limitations: Where some patients showed high TCRbeta diversity at day 60, it came from recipient T cells and thymic progenitors that had survived.

This clonotype appeared a few times. Antigen: not known. Unique molecular identifiers were incorporated during preparation of the TCRbeta library. A single record per CDR3 protein comes from TCRdb applying MiXCR to the PCR reads. The sample consists of 540,000 or so distinct CDR3 sequences, 20% to 25% of them appearing once. The length of the CDR3 is 14 residues. Germline V gives CDR1 SQVTM, CDR2 ANQGSEA. V was clipped by 7 bases and J by 4 bases; unmatched bases: 7. Sequenced material: PBMCs, mostly from graft donor cells, taken 360 days after TCRalphabeta/CD19-depleted stem cell transplant. This TCR was sampled from a boy in the first two years of life who had a stem cell transplant for acute myeloid leukemia, so the T cells may come from the graft donor. V usage is TRBV29-1 and J usage is TRBJ2-5, with 12 bases aligning to TRBD1. The CDR3 DNA is TGCAGCGCCGGGGACAGGGGGCGAGCAGAGACCCAGTACTTC. Amino acid sequence: CSAGDRGRAETQYF.